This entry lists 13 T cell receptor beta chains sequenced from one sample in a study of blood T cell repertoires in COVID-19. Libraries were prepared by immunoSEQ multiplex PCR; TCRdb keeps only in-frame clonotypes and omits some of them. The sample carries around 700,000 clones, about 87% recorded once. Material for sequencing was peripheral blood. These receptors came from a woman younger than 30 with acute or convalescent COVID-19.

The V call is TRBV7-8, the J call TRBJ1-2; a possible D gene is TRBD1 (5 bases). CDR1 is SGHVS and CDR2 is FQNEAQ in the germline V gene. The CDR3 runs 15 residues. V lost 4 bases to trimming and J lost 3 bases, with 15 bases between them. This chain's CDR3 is CASSYLQVLYYGYTF. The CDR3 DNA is TGTGCCAGCAGCTACTTACAGGTTCTGTACTATGGCTACACCTTC.

CDR3 sequence (DNA): TGTGCCAGTAGTACAATTACAGGAGTAGGAGCTTTCTTT. It codes for CASSTITGVGAFF. This chain joins TRBV19 and TRBJ1-1, with D possibly being TRBD1 (5 bases). The germline V and J ends were trimmed by 4 bases and 10 bases, with 16 bases remaining between them. CDR3 length: 13 residues. Germline V gene sequence: CDR1 LNHDA, CDR2 SQIVND (reference sequence).

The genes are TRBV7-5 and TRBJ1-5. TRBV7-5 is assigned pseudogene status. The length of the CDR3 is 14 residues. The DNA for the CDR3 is TGTGCCAGAAGCTTAGCCGGGATAGATCAGCCCCAGCATTTT. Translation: CARSLAGIDQPQHF.

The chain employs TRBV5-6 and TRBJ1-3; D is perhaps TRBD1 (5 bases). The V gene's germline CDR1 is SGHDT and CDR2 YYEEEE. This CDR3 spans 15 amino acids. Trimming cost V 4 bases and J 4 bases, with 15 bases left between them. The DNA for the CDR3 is TGTGCCAGCAGCCCAAGGACATTTTCAGGAAACACCATATATTTT. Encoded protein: CASSPRTFSGNTIYF.

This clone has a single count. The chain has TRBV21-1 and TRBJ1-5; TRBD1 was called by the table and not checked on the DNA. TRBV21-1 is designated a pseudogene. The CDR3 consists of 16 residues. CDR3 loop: CASSKRDPTTDQPQHF. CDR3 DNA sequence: TGTGCCAGCAGCAAAAGAGACCCGACAACGGATCAGCCCCAGCATTTT.

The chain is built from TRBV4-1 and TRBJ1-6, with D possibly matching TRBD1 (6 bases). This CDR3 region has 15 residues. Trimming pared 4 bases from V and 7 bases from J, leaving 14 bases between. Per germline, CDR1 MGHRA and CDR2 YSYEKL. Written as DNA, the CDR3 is TGCGCCAGCAGCCTCGACGGACAGCCGAATTCACCCCTCCACTTT. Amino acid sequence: CASSLDGQPNSPLHF.

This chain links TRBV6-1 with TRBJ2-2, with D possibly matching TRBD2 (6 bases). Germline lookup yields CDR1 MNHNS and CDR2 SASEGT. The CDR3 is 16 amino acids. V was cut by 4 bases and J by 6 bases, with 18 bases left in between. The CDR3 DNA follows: TGTGCCAGCAGTGGACGGGACTCGATGGTCGCCGGGGAGCTGTTTTTT. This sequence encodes CASSGRDSMVAGELFF.

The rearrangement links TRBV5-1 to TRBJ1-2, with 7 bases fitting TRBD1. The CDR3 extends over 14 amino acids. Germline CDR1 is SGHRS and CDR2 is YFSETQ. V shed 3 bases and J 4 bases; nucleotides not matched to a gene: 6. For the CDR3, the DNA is TGCGCCAGCAGCTGGGGGGACAGAACCTATGGCTACACCTTC. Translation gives CASSWGDRTYGYTF.

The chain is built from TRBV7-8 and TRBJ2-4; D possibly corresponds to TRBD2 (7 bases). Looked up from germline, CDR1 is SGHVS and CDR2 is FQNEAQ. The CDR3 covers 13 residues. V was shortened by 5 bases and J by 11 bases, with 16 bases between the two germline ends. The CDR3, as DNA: TGTGCCAGCAGCCCGATACGGCGGGGGCTTCAGTACTTC. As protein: CASSPIRRGLQYF.

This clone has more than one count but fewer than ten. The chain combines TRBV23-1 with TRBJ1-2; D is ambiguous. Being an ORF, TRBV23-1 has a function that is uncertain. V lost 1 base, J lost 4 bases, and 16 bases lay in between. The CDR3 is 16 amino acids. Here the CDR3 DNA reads TGCGCCAGCAGTCAATTAGGTCTCAGGCTTATCTATGGCTACACCTTC. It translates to CASSQLGLRLIYGYTF.

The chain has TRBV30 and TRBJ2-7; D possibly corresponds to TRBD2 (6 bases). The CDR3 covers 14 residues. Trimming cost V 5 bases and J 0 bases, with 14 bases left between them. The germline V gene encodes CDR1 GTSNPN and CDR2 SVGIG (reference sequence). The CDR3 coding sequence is TGTGCCTGGGGCGGGACTCCGAGCTCCTACGAGCAGTACTTC. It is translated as CAWGGTPSSYEQYF.

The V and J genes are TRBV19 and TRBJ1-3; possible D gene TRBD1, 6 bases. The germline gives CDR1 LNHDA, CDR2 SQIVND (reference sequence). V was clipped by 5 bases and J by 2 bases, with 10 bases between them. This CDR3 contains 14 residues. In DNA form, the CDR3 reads TGTGCCAGTAGTTCAGGGGCCGCTGGAAACACCATATATTTT. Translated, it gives CASSSGAAGNTIYF.

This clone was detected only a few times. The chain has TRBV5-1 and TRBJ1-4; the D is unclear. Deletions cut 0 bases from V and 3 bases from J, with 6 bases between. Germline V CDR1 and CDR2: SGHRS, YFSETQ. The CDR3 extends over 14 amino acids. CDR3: CASSLVFPNEKLFF. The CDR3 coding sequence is TGCGCCAGCAGCTTGGTCTTCCCTAATGAAAAACTGTTTTTT. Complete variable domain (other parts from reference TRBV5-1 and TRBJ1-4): KAGVTQTPRYLIKTRGQQVTLSCSPISGHRSVSWYQQTPGQGLQFLFEYFSETQRNKGNFPGRFSGRQFSNSRSEMNVSTLELGDSALYLCASSLVFPNEKLFFGSGTQLSVL.